These 12 T cell receptor beta chains share one sample of origin, sequenced in a study of vaccination and CD4 T cells after COVID-19. Their antigens are not known. The Oncomine TCR Beta short-read assay generated sequence data from the DNA of cultured CD4+ T cells. TCRdb re-called the PCR reads through MiXCR, storing one row per CDR3 protein. Among several thousand distinct CDR3 sequences listed, around 67% were seen once. The sample's treatment: roughly 10-day PBMC culture with coronavirus spike peptide pools or control peptides (ViraFEST assay). Sequenced input: CD4+ T cells from blood, cultured in vitro. All receptors come from a human donor who had recovered from COVID-19.

This rearrangement joins TRBV20-1 to TRBJ1-5, with D uncertain. The CDR3 is made up of 12 amino acids. CDR1 and CDR2 from the germline V gene are DFQATT and SNEGSKA (reference sequence). The germline V and J ends were trimmed by 3 bases and 5 bases, with 8 bases remaining between them. CDR3: CSASNSDQPQHF. The CDR3 nucleotides are TGCAGTGCTAGTAACAGCGATCAGCCCCAGCATTTT.

The J gene is TRBJ2-1, the V gene TRBV19; TRBD2 might be the D (7 bases). Germline V gene lookup returns CDR1 LNHDA and CDR2 SQIVND (reference sequence). The CDR3 has 13 amino acids. V lost 8 bases to trimming and J lost 15 bases, with 23 bases between them. The CDR3 DNA follows: TGTGCCAGTGGCGGGAAGGGGGGGGGTGTGCGGTTCTTC. Translation: CASGGKGGGVRFF.

J is TRBJ1-1 and V is TRBV20-1; no clear D. The CDR3 is 10 amino acids. The germline V gene has CDR1 DFQATT and CDR2 SNEGSKA (reference sequence). Trimming shortened V by 3 bases and J by 11 bases, and 10 bases separated the two germline ends. The CDR3 DNA reads TGCAGTGCTAGGTGGACTGGGGCTTTCTTT. As protein: CSARWTGAFF.

This clonotype appeared a few times. The rearrangement uses TRBV29-1 and TRBJ1-1; D remains unclear. Germline V gene lookup returns CDR1 SQVTM and CDR2 ANQGSEA. V lost 6 bases and J lost 4, with 18 bases in between. This CDR3 is 14 amino acids long. The CDR3 reads CSVPGQVYSTEAFF. The CDR3 DNA reads TGCAGCGTCCCCGGGCAGGTCTATTCCACTGAAGCTTTCTTT.

This clonotype was seen once. The rearrangement joins TRBV15 to TRBJ2-3; 8 positions agree with TRBD2. CDR3 size: 16 residues. Germline-derived CDR1 and CDR2 are LNHNV and YYDKDF (reference sequence). The J segment lost 3 bases and the V segment lost 1 base, leaving 6 bases of the junction unmatched. For the CDR3, the DNA is TGTGCCACCAGCAGAGTGGGCGGGAGGAAGACAGATACGCAGTATTTT. Translating gives CATSRVGGRKTDTQYF.

The J gene is TRBJ2-7, the V gene TRBV6-1, with 9 bases lining up with TRBD1. The CDR3 runs to 14 residues. Germline CDR1 MNHNS, CDR2 SASEGT. Losses at the gene ends were 6 bases for V and 2 bases for J; bases not matched to a gene: 5. The CDR3 region is CASSRQGGPYEQYF. The CDR3 nucleotides are TGTGCCAGCAGCCGACAGGGGGGTCCCTACGAGCAGTACTTC.

V is TRBV2 and J is TRBJ2-7; D is ambiguous. CDR1 is SNHLY and CDR2 is FYNNEI in the germline V gene. The CDR3 contains 13 residues. The ends were cut back, 5 bases at V and 4 bases at J, with 12 bases in the middle. CDR3 sequence (DNA): TGTGCCAGCAGTACCAACGCCGGATACGAGCAGTACTTC. Translated: CASSTNAGYEQYF. The whole variable domain, remainder taken from reference TRBV2 and TRBJ2-7, is EPEVTQTPSHQVTQMGQEVILRCVPISNHLYFYWYRQILGQKVEFLVSFYNNEISEKSEIFDDQFSVERPDGSNFTLKIRSTKLEDSAMYFCASSTNAGYEQYFGPGTRLTVT.

The V gene is TRBV28, the J gene TRBJ1-6; TRBD1 is a possible D gene (5 bases). Per germline, CDR1 MDHEN and CDR2 SYDVKM. There are 15 residues in the CDR3. With 3 bases removed from V and 9 bases from J, the gap between germline ends came to 15 bases. CDR3 amino acids: CASSLVQGVGSPLHF. The CDR3, as DNA: TGTGCCAGCAGTTTGGTGCAGGGAGTGGGTTCACCCCTCCACTTT.

The chain recombines TRBV7-2 with TRBJ1-2; D is undetermined. Germline V gene lookup returns CDR1 SGHTA and CDR2 FQGNSA. The V gene lost 2 bases and the J gene lost 5 bases, with 6 bases spanning the gap. The CDR3 is 12 amino acids. CDR3 sequence reads: CASSLLGYGYTF. The DNA of the CDR3 is TGTGCCAGCAGCTTATTGGGTTATGGCTACACCTTC.

This sequence joins TRBV27 and TRBJ2-7; no clear D. Germline CDR1 and CDR2: MNHEY and SMNVEV (reference sequence). This CDR3 is 9 amino acids long. Trimming left V 7 bases short and J 3 bases short, with 1 base between. In DNA, the CDR3 is TGTGCCAGCAACTACGAGCAGTACTTC. This translates into CASNYEQYF.

This clonotype is termed large. The chain carries TRBV27 and TRBJ1-6; 7 nucleotides align to TRBD1. The CDR3 has 15 amino acids. V lost 2 bases and J lost 7; bases outside the gene matches: 5. The V gene's germline CDR1 is MNHEY and CDR2 SMNVEV (reference sequence). The CDR3 spells CASSLRTGQNSPLHF. CDR3 nucleotides: TGTGCCAGCAGTTTAAGGACAGGACAAAATTCACCCCTCCACTTT.

The count of this clonotype is one. The rearrangement joins TRBV7-2 to TRBJ2-3; a possible D gene is TRBD2 (5 bases). The length of the CDR3 is 14 residues. Germline loops: CDR1 SGHTA, CDR2 FQGNSA. V was cut by 1 base and J by 5 bases, with 10 bases left in between. Written as DNA, the CDR3 is TGTGCCAGCAGCTTAGTGCTAGCCGGAGATACGCAGTATTTT. Translated: CASSLVLAGDTQYF.